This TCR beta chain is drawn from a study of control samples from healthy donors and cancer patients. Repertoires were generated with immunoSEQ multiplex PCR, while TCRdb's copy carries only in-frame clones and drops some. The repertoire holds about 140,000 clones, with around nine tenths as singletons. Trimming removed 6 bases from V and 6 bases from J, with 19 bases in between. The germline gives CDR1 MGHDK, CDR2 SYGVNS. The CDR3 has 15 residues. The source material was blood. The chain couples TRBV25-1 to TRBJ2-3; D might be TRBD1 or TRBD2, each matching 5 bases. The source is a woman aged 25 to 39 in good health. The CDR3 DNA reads TGTGCCAGCAGCCCCCCCCAGGAGTGGGGGGATACGCAGTATTTT. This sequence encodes CASSPPQEWGDTQYF.